The entry below gives a single T cell receptor (beta chain) sequence along with its context. The CDR3 loop spans 14 amino acids. The germline CDR1 and CDR2 sequences are SEHNR and FQNEAQ (reference sequence). Trimming left V 5 bases short and J 6 bases short, with 14 bases between. This specimen comes from a study of blood T cell repertoires in COVID-19. Authors' analysis steps: Researchers report that nucleated cell counts were estimated from reference gene primer amplification. Assay used: immunoSEQ multiplex PCR; TCRdb lists only in-frame clones, some missing. V, J and clone size reflect that table, while D and trimming were determined from the DNA. The sample has 150,000 to 200,000 clones, around 88% seen once.

Sequences were obtained from peripheral blood. The J gene is TRBJ2-1, the V gene TRBV7-9; a weak D match, TRBD1 (6 bases). This clonotype originated in a woman aged 30 to 39 with acute or convalescent COVID-19. CDR3 residues: CASSAHRDGNEQFF. The DNA of the CDR3 is TGTGCCAGCAGCGCTCACAGGGATGGCAATGAGCAGTTCTTC.